Listed below are T cell receptor beta chains from one sample, sequenced in a study of blood T cell repertoires in COVID-19. Method: immunoSEQ multiplex PCR; TCRdb's copy keeps in-frame clones and lacks some. The data show 30,000 to 40,000 clones, just under 75% seen once. Sequenced input: peripheral blood. The receptors come from a man between 65 and 85 years old with COVID-19, enrolled during active disease. Each CDR3 is given with its conserved first and last residue. The D gene is left open where the match is weak. Some rows mark clone size as missing; the rest say once, few, many or name a class of expanded clone.

>TRBD2|TRBJ2-3|TRBV19|NA
TGTGCCAGTAGTGGACCTAGCGGGAGTCGAGATACGCAGTATTTT
CASSGPSGSRDTQYF
>NA|TRBJ1-5|TRBV20-1|NA
TGCAGTGCTAGTTCGGCAGACTTCAATCAGCCCCAGCATTTT
CSASSADFNQPQHF
>TRBD2|TRBJ2-1|TRBV13|NA
TGTGCCAGCAGCTTAGCTTCGGGACTAGCCCACAATGAGCAGTTCTTC
CASSLASGLAHNEQFF
>TRBD2|TRBJ2-5|TRBV7-8|NA
TGTGCCAGCAGCCGACAACTAGCGGGAGAGACCCAGTACTTC
CASSRQLAGETQYF
>NA|TRBJ2-7|TRBV10-1|NA
TGCGCCAGCGGAACGACCGGGGGTGGAGGGTACGAGCAGTACTTC
CASGTTGGGGYEQYF
>TRBD1|TRBJ1-4|TRBV29-1|NA
TGCAGCGTACCATCGAAGCGGGACAGGGCCTCTGAAAAACTGTTTTTT
CSVPSKRDRASEKLFF
>NA|TRBJ2-1|TRBV6-5|NA
TGTGCCAGCAGTCAGGGGCCTCCCTCCTACAATGAGCAGTTCTTC
CASSQGPPSYNEQFF
>NA|TRBJ2-2|TRBV10-3|NA
TGTGCCATCAGTGAAAAGGGGGTGCATGACGGGGAGCTGTTTTTT
CAISEKGVHDGELFF
>TRBD1|TRBJ2-7|TRBV2|few
TGTGCCAGCAGGGGGACAGCCCTAAGCTCCTACGAGCAGTACTTC
CASRGTALSSYEQYF
>NA|TRBJ1-6|TRBV7-2|few
TGTGCCAGCAGCTTATCTCCAGGGATTCATTCACCCCTCCACTTT
CASSLSPGIHSPLHF
>TRBD2|TRBJ2-1|TRBV6-5|NA
TGTGCCAGCAGTTTTACTAGCGGGAGGAACAATGAGCAGTTCTTC
CASSFTSGRNNEQFF
>NA|TRBJ1-1|TRBV6-2/TRBV6-3|NA
TGTGCCAGCAGCCCTACCTGGACATCTTTGAACACTGAAGCTTTCTTT
CASSPTWTSLNTEAFF
>TRBD2|TRBJ2-5|TRBV5-5|NA
TGTGCCAGCAGCTTGGAGGCTAGCGGGAGCTTCAAGTGGGAGACCCAGTACTTC
CASSLEASGSFKWETQYF
>TRBD2|TRBJ2-1|TRBV30|NA
TGTGCCTGGAGTTCTGGACTAGCGGGGTACAATGAGCAGTTCTTC
CAWSSGLAGYNEQFF
>NA|TRBJ2-1|TRBV13|once
TGTGCCAGCAGCTTATCCCCTACTAGGATCCTGTTCTTC
CASSLSPTRILFF
>TRBD1|TRBJ1-4|TRBV4-1|NA
TGCGCCAGCAGCCGCGGACAGGGGGAGACTAATGAAAAACTGTTTTTT
CASSRGQGETNEKLFF
>NA|TRBJ2-2|TRBV24-1|NA
TGTGCCACCACCGACGACCGAGGAGTATACACCGGGGAGCTGTTTTTT
CATTDDRGVYTGELFF
>TRBD2|TRBJ2-1|TRBV6-5|NA
TGTGCCAGCACTAGCGGGGGGCCGCATTTCTTC
CASTSGGPHFF
>TRBD2|TRBJ2-2|TRBV18|NA
TGTGCCAGCTCACCCTCCCCTGCGGGAGGGTACACCGGGGAGCTGTTTTTT
CASSPSPAGGYTGELFF
>TRBD1|TRBJ1-2|TRBV29-1|NA
TGCAGCGTTATTGGGCGGGTACAGGGGTCGGCCACCTATGGCTACACCTTC
CSVIGRVQGSATYGYTF
>NA|TRBJ1-1|TRBV29-1|NA
TGCAGCCTCTCGTCCGTGAACACTGAAGCTTTCTTT
CSLSSVNTEAFF
>NA|TRBJ2-7|TRBV7-2|NA
TGTGCCAGCAGCCTAGGGTGGGGAGACGAGCAGTACTTC
CASSLGWGDEQYF
>NA|TRBJ1-3|TRBV6-1|NA
TGTGCCAGCAGTGGCCCAGCAGGGTTAAGCTCTGGAAACACCATATATTTT
CASSGPAGLSSGNTIYF
>TRBD2|TRBJ2-2|TRBV9|NA
TGTGCCAGCAGCCCGCGACTAGCGGGGGACACCGGGGAGCTGTTTTTT
CASSPRLAGDTGELFF
>NA|TRBJ2-2|TRBV18|few
TGTGCCAGCTCACCAGAGAATCATGGGGAGCTGTTTTTT
CASSPENHGELFF
>TRBD1|TRBJ1-6|TRBV2|NA
TGTGCCAGCAGTGTGACAGGGAATAATTCACCCCTCCACTTT
CASSVTGNNSPLHF
>TRBD1|TRBJ1-2|TRBV5-1|NA
TGCGCCAGCAGCTTTGGACAGGGAGGTGGCTACACCTTC
CASSFGQGGGYTF
>TRBD1|TRBJ1-5|TRBV7-2|NA
TGTGCCAGCAGCCCCCGACAGGGGCGGAATCAGCCCCAGCATTTT
CASSPRQGRNQPQHF
>TRBD1|TRBJ1-5|TRBV3-1/TRBV3-2|NA
TGTGCCAGCAGCCAAACTGGACAGGGTGGTAGTCAGCCCCAGCATTTT
CASSQTGQGGSQPQHF
>TRBD1|TRBJ1-2|TRBV5-1|NA
TGCGCCAGCAGCTTGGGGGGGACAGAGTATGGCTACACCTTC
CASSLGGTEYGYTF
>NA|TRBJ2-2|TRBV5-6|NA
TGTGCCAGCAGCTTAAATTTGGCCAACACCGGGGAGCTGTTTTTT
CASSLNLANTGELFF